This T cell receptor beta chain was recorded in a study of T cells in women clearing cervical HPV infection (dated 2018 in TCRdb). Regarding the research as a whole: The cases were fewer than 30 women with histologically confirmed HPV16-related CIN3 or worse, and 2 of these cases were invasive cancers. In the parent cohort, about 10,000 women aged 18 or older were enrolled in Guanacaste, Costa Rica, during 1993 to 1994 and then followed for less than 8 years. Blood from cases was drawn at the visit where the lesion was first identified, while blood from controls was drawn once the infection was no longer detected. The exploratory proof-of-principle case-control study was nested within the Guanacaste HPV Natural History Study in Costa Rica and compared TCR repertoires across cervical HPV16 outcomes. A median age of around 30 years was observed in cases versus approximately 40 in controls, and no significant differences in baseline characteristics were found. HLA typing was available for only a few women, so HLA type could not be excluded as a confounder. Cases and controls were matched on age within five years and on year of sample collection. The approximately 23 controls were women who cleared a single incident HPV16 infection within 12 months without developing precancer or cancer. As quality controls, five blinded duplicates were added to each group, bringing the total to approximately 60 samples made up of roughly 50 participants and about 10 replicates. For cases, a median interval of roughly 150 days, with an interquartile range of about 90 to 210 days, was observed between lesion detection and blood sampling.

TCR beta CDR3 regions were amplified by multiplex PCR from an average of roughly 1,200 ng genomic DNA per sample using the immunoSEQ assay. To correct primer bias, the assay used a complete synthetic TCR repertoire to set an amplification baseline. The amplicons were sequenced on the Illumina platform. In the authors' own workflow: Error correction of the sequences involved clustering with frequency ratios plus a modified nearest-neighbor algorithm, after which the sequences were analyzed in the immunoSEQ Analyzer using IMGT gene definitions. At each rarefaction depth, TCR richness and evenness were averaged across 20 rarefaction repeats, and any sample with fewer sequences than the depth was left out. V, D and J gene relative abundances were compared between groups with Wilcoxon rank sum tests, applying FDR correction. In the blinded duplicates, the intraclass correlation was over 95% for TCR richness and averaged about 73% across 55 to 75 gene segments. TCRdb limited this immuneACCESS table to in-frame rearrangements with V and J called. A share of clones is missing; checked studies link under half to unresolved V genes, and the rest is unexplained. That table furnishes V, J and clone size, whereas the DNA furnished D and trimming. This sample's table has entries for about 46,000 clones. The ten largest clones add up to about 40% of the sample.

As for this clone: The antigen it recognizes is unknown. The read comes to an end 3 residues before the CDR3 does, leaving the germline J gene to fill in the end.

From the germline V gene (reference sequence), CDR1 is GTSNPN and CDR2 is SVGIG. Including the terminal cysteine and phenylalanine, the CDR3 comprises 11 residues. Only the CDR3 bases that were read are kept: 24 of them, in frame from base 1. Trimming costs V 4 bases and J 4 bases, and their ends lie 7 bases apart. Every participant had a single incident cervical HPV16 infection, and prevalent HPV16 infections were excluded. Cervical HPV DNA was detected with MY09/MY11 PCR, and genotyping was done with dot-blot hybridization. About 14 mL of heparinized blood was centrifuged, after which the buffy coat was aliquoted, frozen at -30 degrees C, and then stored at -80 degrees C. Genomic DNA was extracted from buffy coat specimens using QIAGEN kits. The paper as a whole reports these results and caveats: TRBV6-7 relative abundance was lower in cases than in controls (around 0.11% versus 0.16%; Bonferroni P = 0.0008). Cases were distinguished from controls with an estimated AUC of approximately 0.83 by random forest classifiers combining richness and V gene abundances. Whether associations preceded infection or resulted from infection could not be shown with the cross-sectional design, and effector/memory subsets and HPV-specific T cells were not isolated. Because the number of T cells in each sample was unknown, differences in richness could reflect differing T-cell content rather than repertoire biology. CIN3+ cases had significantly higher TCR repertoire richness than controls across sequencing depths, but evenness did not differ between the groups.

Sequencing was performed on blood buffy coat. The receptor comes from a woman between 18 and 70 years old with a cervical HPV16 infection that either progressed to CIN3+ or cleared (not recorded which). This receptor chain uses TRBV30 and TRBJ1-1; confidence is insufficient to name the D gene. The CDR3 corresponds to CAWIPGTEAFF. CDR3 bases read: TGTGCCTGGATCCCGGGCACTGAA.